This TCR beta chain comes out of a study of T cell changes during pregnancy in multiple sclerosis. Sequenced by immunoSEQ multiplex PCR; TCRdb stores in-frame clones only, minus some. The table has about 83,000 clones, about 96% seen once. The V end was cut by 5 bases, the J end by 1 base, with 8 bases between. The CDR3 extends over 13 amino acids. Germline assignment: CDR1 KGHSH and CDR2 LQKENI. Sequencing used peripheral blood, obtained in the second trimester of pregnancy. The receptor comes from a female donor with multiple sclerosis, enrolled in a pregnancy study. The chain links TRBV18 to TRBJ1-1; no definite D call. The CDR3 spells CASSSIENTEAFF. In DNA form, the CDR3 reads TGTGCCAGCTCATCCATAGAGAACACTGAAGCTTTCTTT.